Listed below are T cell receptor beta chains from one sample, sequenced in a study of post-analysis software for immune sequencing data. In TCRdb, the PCR reads were re-called with MiXCR into one record per CDR3 protein. This table has approximately 630,000 distinct CDR3 sequences, roughly three fifths appearing once. The sample consisted of blood. The origin of the receptors is a girl aged 2 to 10 with multiple sclerosis. Both conserved end residues are part of each CDR3. D genes are given only for firm matches. Size is stated for part of the rows, as once, few or many counts, or as a class when the clone is expanded.

v_gene	abundance	j_gene	d_gene	CDR3nt	CDR3aa
TRBV20-1	once	TRBJ2-5	.	TGCAGTGCTAGAGTTATTGGCGGCAGACAAGAGACCCAGTACTTC	CSARVIGGRQETQYF
TRBV15	.	TRBJ1-1	.	TGTGCCACCAGCAGAGGTTGGGGACAAGCTTTCTTT	CATSRGWGQAFF
TRBV4-1	.	TRBJ2-3	.	TGCGCCAGCAGCCAAGTAGGTCTGGGTACGCAGTATTTT	CASSQVGLGTQYF
TRBV7-2	.	TRBJ2-1	.	TGTGCCAGCGGCGAGGGTGAATTCTCCTACAATGAGCAGTTCTTC	CASGEGEFSYNEQFF
TRBV12-3/TRBV12-4	.	TRBJ1-2	.	TGTGCCAGCACTCCCCGGGACGGGCACTATGGCTACACCTTC	CASTPRDGHYGYTF
TRBV27	.	TRBJ1-3	.	TGTGCCAGCAGTGGGTCCTTCTCTGGAAACACCATATATTTT	CASSGSFSGNTIYF
TRBV20-1	few	TRBJ2-5	TRBD2	TGCAGTGCTATACCCAGCGGCGGGAGGTGGGAGACCCAGTACTTC	CSAIPSGGRWETQYF
TRBV4-3	few	TRBJ1-2	.	TGCGCCAGTACTCTGTGGAGACCCCCACGGAACTATGGCTACACCTTC	CASTLWRPPRNYGYTF
TRBV7-2	.	TRBJ1-2	.	TGTGCCAGCAGCTTAGTCCCCGTGGCGGACTATGGCTACACCTTC	CASSLVPVADYGYTF
TRBV20-1	.	TRBJ2-5	.	TGCAGTGCTAGAATAACAGGGTCTCGAGAGACCCAGTACTTC	CSARITGSRETQYF
TRBV20-1	.	TRBJ2-1	TRBD2	TGCAGTGCTAGAACCGGGAGGGCCCGTCATGAGCAGTTCTTC	CSARTGRARHEQFF
TRBV20-1	few	TRBJ2-3	TRBD2	TGCAGTGCCTCCGGACTAGCGGGAGGAACGCAGTATTTT	CSASGLAGGTQYF
TRBV28	.	TRBJ2-5	TRBD2	TGTGCCAGCAGTTTTAGGTCCAGGACTAGCGGCCAGACCCAGTACTTC	CASSFRSRTSGQTQYF
TRBV6-2/TRBV6-3	.	TRBJ2-1	TRBD2	TGTGCCAGCAGTATGGACACGGGACTAGCGGGGGGGTACTACAATGAGCAGTTCTTC	CASSMDTGLAGGYYNEQFF
TRBV6-1	.	TRBJ1-2	.	TGTGCCAGCAGAGACCTCTCAGGGGATGGGGTCTATGGCTACACCTTC	CASRDLSGDGVYGYTF
TRBV5-1	.	TRBJ2-3	.	TGCGCCAGCAGCTTGAGTTTGCAGGGACGGGAGTTGCTCAAACATACGCAGTATTTT	CASSLSLQGRELLKHTQYF
TRBV5-1	.	TRBJ2-1	.	TGCGCCAGCAGTTTGTCGCCCGCCAACAATGAGCAGTTCTTC	CASSLSPANNEQFF
TRBV5-1	.	TRBJ2-3	TRBD1	TGCGCCAGCAGCCAAGTGTTTCAGGGGGCCCGAGCAGATACGCAGTATTTT	CASSQVFQGARADTQYF
TRBV5-4	.	TRBJ2-3	.	TGTGCCAGCAGCTTGGGAGCGTCTAGCACAGGTACGCAGTATTTT	CASSLGASSTGTQYF
TRBV5-1	once	TRBJ2-7	.	TGCGCCAGCAGCCCTCCGGGACAGTCTGCCGGGAGTACCTACGAGCAGTACTTC	CASSPPGQSAGSTYEQYF
TRBV6-6	.	TRBJ1-6	TRBD1	TGTGCCAGCAGGATGTCGGGACAGGGTGGTAATTCGCCCCTCCACTTT	CASRMSGQGGNSPLHF
TRBV29-1	.	TRBJ1-1	TRBD1	TGCAGCGTGGAGCAGGGGGCGCTGGGTACTGAAGCTTTCTTT	CSVEQGALGTEAFF
TRBV9	.	TRBJ2-6	.	TGTGCCAGCAGCCCACGCGGGTCGAGCTCTGGGGCCAACGTCCTGACTTTC	CASSPRGSSSGANVLTF
TRBV7-2	.	TRBJ1-4	TRBD1	TGTGCCAGCAGCTTGACAGGGTTCGGGGAAAAACTGTTTTTT	CASSLTGFGEKLFF
TRBV12-3/TRBV12-4	.	TRBJ1-2	.	TGTGCCAGCAGTGGCCCTGCTGGCTACACCTTC	CASSGPAGYTF
TRBV4-1	few	TRBJ2-2	TRBD2	TGCGCCAGCAGCCAAGAAAGGACTAGCGGGAGACGGGCCGGGGAGCTGTTTTTT	CASSQERTSGRRAGELFF
TRBV29-1	.	TRBJ2-5	.	TGCAGCGTTGCGGGCGATAGCCAAGAGACCCAGTACTTC	CSVAGDSQETQYF
TRBV18	few	TRBJ2-3	TRBD1	TGTGCCAGCTCCCTTAGACAGGGGGCATCGGATACGCAGTATTTT	CASSLRQGASDTQYF
TRBV14	.	TRBJ2-1	TRBD2	TGTGCCAGCAGCCAAGATCACCCCCTTCTAGCGGGTGCGTACAATGAGCAGTTCTTC	CASSQDHPLLAGAYNEQFF